The TCR beta chain under discussion was sequenced for a study of T cells in Graves' hyperthyroidism and ophthalmopathy (dated by TCRdb to the late 2010s). As for the study more broadly: Peripheral blood samples were taken at the time of initial diagnosis, prior to any treatment. According to the paper, TCR Vbeta CDR3 sequencing was carried out on approximately 140 peripheral blood samples, which came from 40 to 45 ophthalmopathy, 80 or so hyperthyroidism and some 17 progressor patients. After sampling, hyperthyroidism patients received methimazole starting at 30 mg daily, and ophthalmopathy patients received high-dose intravenous methylprednisolone. The 100 discovery patients were randomly split 7:3 into training and test sets. The study also compared thyroid tissue and blood T-cell repertoires from 5 to 7 Graves' hyperthyroidism patients. Whether ophthalmopathy could be predicted prospectively was tested in an independent validation cohort made up of under 20 hyperthyroidism patients plus 17 patients who later progressed to ophthalmopathy. To identify TCR V-J signatures that set the groups apart, the researchers used a discovery cohort of about a hundred patients, made up of around 42 with Graves' ophthalmopathy and some 60 with stable Graves' hyperthyroidism. Study-level results and caveats: Most expanded thyroid clonotypes (frequency above 0.001) were also detected in blood, a finding suggesting that blood repertoires may reflect thyroid immune responses. During validation, the model predicted progression to ophthalmopathy a median of about 5.9 months ahead of onset, with more than 60% sensitivity and more than 72% specificity. No statistical method was used to set the sample size in advance, and investigators knew the group allocation. In cross-validation, a model built on a 13 V-J signature told ophthalmopathy apart from stable hyperthyroidism with 85% to 90% sensitivity and around 81% specificity, and in testing the same model reached 80%/75%.

Clipping removes 0 bases from V and 3 bases from J, with 7 as the unmatched junction base count. The CDR1 and CDR2 encoded by the germline V gene are MNHNS and SASEGT. Spanning cysteine to phenylalanine, the CDR3 consists of 16 amino acids. Here the CDR3 DNA is all that survives: 48 bases in frame from base 1. This clonotype was picked up many times. This clone's antigen is unknown. Base qualities are not provided; no much larger clone lies one nucleotide away. The TCR beta CDR3 regions were amplified from the RNA transcripts. The TCR CDR3 was subjected to a first round of RT-PCR using the HTBI primer set and the Qiagen OneStep RT-PCR kit. Libraries were constructed in a second round of multiplex PCR, after which size selection and purification were carried out. Paired-end sequencing of the libraries was performed with 100 bp reads on an Illumina HiSeq2000. The study's own analysis went as follows. SOAPnuke was used to process the raw data, throwing out any read that contained adapters or uncalled bases, had a mean Phred below 15, or lacked an exact constant-primer or identifier match. COPE v1.2.5 was used to merge high-quality paired reads, and clonotypes were defined as unique nucleotide sequences. Clonotypes were aligned to IMGT TRBV, TRBD and TRBJ reference segments using MiTCR v1.1. Only V-J combinations with frequency above 0.0001, covering about 99% of repertoires, were analysed. A TCS score was defined as the ratio of F50 (clonal expansion) to E x V (chaos), with BLOSUM62-based TCRdist applied between CDR3 peptides within each V-J. Welch's t-statistics and random forest reduced around 520 V-J features to 10 to 15, which were used in a naive Bayes classifier (R e1071). Using fastp at Q25 and MiXCR, TCRdb reprocessed the public reads and kept productive beta chains. CDR3 protein sequences are deduplicated, and each keeps its most common genes and DNA. The V and J calls and clone size come from TCRdb's table, not from the authors' own analysis. The sample table contains around 250,000 distinct CDR3 sequences; only one count was recorded for roughly 17% of them. The top ten hold about 29% of the sample.

Ophthalmopathy patients had moderately to severely active disease, with a Clinical Activity Score of 3 or more, a NOSPECS grade of 4 or more, and a disease duration of less than 3 months. Any patient with an uncontrolled infection, another autoimmune disease, pregnancy or lactation was excluded. Diagnoses were based on clinical symptoms, serum thyroxine and TRAb, thyroid ultrasound and orbital computed tomography. Ficoll-Paque density gradient centrifugation was used to isolate PBMCs from 10 ml of fresh peripheral blood. Trizol reagent was used to extract total RNA, and RNA quality was then checked on an Agilent 2100 Bioanalyzer.

The sequence links TRBV6-1 to TRBJ1-2; TRBD1 fits 7 bases in the junction. The sample consisted of blood. This receptor was taken from a woman younger than 30 with Graves' ophthalmopathy. The CDR3 region has the sequence CASSEAWTRGYYGYTF. The sequenced DNA: TGTGCCAGCAGTGAAGCTTGGACCAGGGGGTACTATGGCTACACCTTC.